Listed below are T cell receptor beta chains from one sample, sequenced in a study of blood T cell repertoires in COVID-19. Data came from immunoSEQ multiplex PCR; TCRdb stores just in-frame clones and leaves some out. The sample lists about 220,000 clones; 80% were seen once. Sequencing used peripheral blood. These receptors came from a woman between 65 and 79 years old with acute or convalescent COVID-19. Each CDR3 is given with its conserved first and last residue. Fields, in order: V gene, CDR3 protein.

TRBV18	CASSPPGLPGNTIYF
TRBV3-1/TRBV3-2	CASSPDRGLGTIYF
TRBV10-3	CAISEGLAGTDTQYF
TRBV14	CASTSGGTSNTGELFF
TRBV12-3/TRBV12-4	CASSLDRGAQYF
TRBV24-1	CATSRPDITGELFF
TRBV24-1	CATSGTGELFF
TRBV10-1	CASSSGTGVSLNQPQHF
TRBV24-1	CAPRGSRACTDTQYF
TRBV20-1	CSASRLAGTASNTGELFF
TRBV24-1	CATNQGGEHTDTQYF
TRBV7-3	CASSFGASGGYTGELFF
TRBV7-9	CASSLRTGGPSIYNEQFF
TRBV4-2	CASSQVGTSGGGNEQFF
TRBV5-1	CASSLVQGNTEAFF
TRBV4-3	CASSQDEGDRAQHF
TRBV4-2	CASSQDRTFGGAVGNEQFF
TRBV7-9	CASSLFPNYGYTF